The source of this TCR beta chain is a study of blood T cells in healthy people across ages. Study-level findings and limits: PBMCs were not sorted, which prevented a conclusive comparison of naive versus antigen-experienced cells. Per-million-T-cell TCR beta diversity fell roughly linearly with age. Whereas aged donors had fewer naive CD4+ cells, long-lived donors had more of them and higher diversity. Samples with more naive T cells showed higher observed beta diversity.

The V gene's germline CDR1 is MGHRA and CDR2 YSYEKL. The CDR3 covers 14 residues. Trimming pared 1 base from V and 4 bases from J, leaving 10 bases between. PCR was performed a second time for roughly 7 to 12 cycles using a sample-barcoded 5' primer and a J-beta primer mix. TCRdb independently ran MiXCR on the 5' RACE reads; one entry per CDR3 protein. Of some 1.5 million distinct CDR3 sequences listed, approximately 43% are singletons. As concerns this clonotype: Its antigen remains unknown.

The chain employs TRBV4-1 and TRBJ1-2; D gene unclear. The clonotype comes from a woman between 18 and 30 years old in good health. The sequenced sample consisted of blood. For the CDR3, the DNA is TGCGCCAGCAGCCAAGTGGGGTTAGTCTATGGCTACACCTTC. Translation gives CASSQVGLVYGYTF.